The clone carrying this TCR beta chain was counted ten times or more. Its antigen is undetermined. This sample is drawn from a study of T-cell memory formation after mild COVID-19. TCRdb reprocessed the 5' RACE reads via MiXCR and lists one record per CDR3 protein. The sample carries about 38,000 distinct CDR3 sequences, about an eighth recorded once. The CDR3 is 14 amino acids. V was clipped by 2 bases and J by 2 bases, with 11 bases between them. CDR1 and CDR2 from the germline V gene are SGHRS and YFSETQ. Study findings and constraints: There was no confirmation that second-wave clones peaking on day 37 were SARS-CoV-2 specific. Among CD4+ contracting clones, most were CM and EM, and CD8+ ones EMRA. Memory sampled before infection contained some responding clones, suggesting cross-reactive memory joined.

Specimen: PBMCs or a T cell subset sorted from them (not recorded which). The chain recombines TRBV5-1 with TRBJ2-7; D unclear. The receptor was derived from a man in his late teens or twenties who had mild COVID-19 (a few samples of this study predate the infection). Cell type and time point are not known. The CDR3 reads CASSFTNPAYEQYF. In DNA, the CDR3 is TGCGCCAGCAGCTTTACAAATCCGGCCTACGAGCAGTACTTC.